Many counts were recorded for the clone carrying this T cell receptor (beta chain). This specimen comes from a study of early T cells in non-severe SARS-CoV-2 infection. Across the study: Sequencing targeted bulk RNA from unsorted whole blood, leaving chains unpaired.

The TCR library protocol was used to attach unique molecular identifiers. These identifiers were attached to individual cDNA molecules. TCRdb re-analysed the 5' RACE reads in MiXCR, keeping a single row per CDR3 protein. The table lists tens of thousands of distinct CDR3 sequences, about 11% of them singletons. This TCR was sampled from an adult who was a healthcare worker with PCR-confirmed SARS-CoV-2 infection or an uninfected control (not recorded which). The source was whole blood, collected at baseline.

The CDR3 loop reads CASSLAGALTEAFF. CDR3 sequence (DNA): TGTGCCAGCAGTTTAGCAGGGGCGCTCACTGAAGCTTTCTTT. The V gene is TRBV12-3 or TRBV12-4, the J gene TRBJ1-1; TRBD1 is a possible D gene (5 bases). This CDR3 has 14 residues. V shed 0 bases and J shed 4 bases, with 9 bases lying between them.